One sample yielded the 21 T cell receptor beta chains listed below, sequenced in a study of cytomegalovirus exposure and HLA in healthy donors. Profiled with immunoSEQ multiplex PCR; TCRdb holds only in-frame clones, not every one. The sample holds some 160,000 clones, 90% to 95% seen once. The sample was PBMCs. Receptors originate from a man younger than 35 in good health and CMV-seronegative.

The chain is built from TRBV9 and TRBJ1-2; a weak D match, TRBD1 (5 bases). Per germline, CDR1 SGDLS and CDR2 YYNGEE. V dropped 4 bases and J dropped 2 bases, with 9 bases sitting between them. The CDR3 spans 13 residues. Written as DNA, the CDR3 is TGTGCCAGCAGCACCAGACAGAACTATGGCTACACCTTC. Residues: CASSTRQNYGYTF.

This chain uses TRBV19 with TRBJ1-4; possible D gene TRBD1, 6 bases. The V gene's germline CDR1 is LNHDA and CDR2 SQIVND (reference sequence). The V end was cut by 5 bases, the J end by 7 bases, with 14 bases between. The CDR3 sequence is 14 residues long. Here the CDR3 reads CASSEYRVAEKLFF. The CDR3 bases are TGTGCCAGTAGTGAATACAGGGTCGCTGAAAAACTGTTTTTT. The full variable domain, completed using reference TRBV19 and TRBJ1-4, is DGGITQSPKYLFRKEGQNVTLSCEQNLNHDAMYWYRQDPGQGLRLIYYSQIVNDFQKGDIAEGYSVSREKKESFPLTVTSAQKNPTAFYLCASSEYRVAEKLFFGSGTQLSVL.

V usage is TRBV29-1 and J usage is TRBJ1-1; the D gene is possibly TRBD1 (5 bases). The CDR3 extends over 11 amino acids. From germline, CDR1 is SQVTM and CDR2 ANQGSEA. V was shortened by 4 bases and J by 4 bases, with 7 bases between the two germline ends. The CDR3 sequence: CSVGGLTEAFF. CDR3 bases: TGCAGCGTTGGGGGCCTCACTGAAGCTTTCTTT. The full variable domain, rest sourced from reference TRBV29-1 and TRBJ1-1, is SAVISQKPSRDICQRGTSLTIQCQVDSQVTMMFWYRQQPGQSLTLIATANQGSEATYESGFVIDKFPISRPNLTFSTLTVSNMSPEDSSIYLCSVGGLTEAFFGQGTRLTVV.

The CDR3: CASSPGTSGSFADTQYF. The CDR3 DNA reads TGTGCCAGCAGCCCCGGGACTAGCGGGAGTTTTGCAGATACGCAGTATTTT. The chain has TRBV11-2 and TRBJ2-3; 14 bases fit TRBD2. Germline CDR1 is SGHAT and CDR2 is FQNNGV. V lost 5 bases, J lost 4 bases, and 8 bases stayed unmatched. The CDR3 spans 17 residues.

This chain links TRBV30 with TRBJ2-5; 14 nucleotides align to TRBD2. This CDR3 comprises 16 residues. The ends lost 3 bases at V and 5 bases at J; junction bases unmatched: 8. CDR1 and CDR2 from the germline V gene are GTSNPN and SVGIG (reference sequence). CDR3 nucleotides: TGTGCCTGGAGCGCAATACGACTAGCGGGGGGGGAGACCCAGTACTTC. This encodes CAWSAIRLAGGETQYF. The variable domain in full, with the rest retrieved from reference TRBV30 and TRBJ2-5, is SQTIHQWPATLVQPVGSPLSLECTVEGTSNPNLYWYRQAAGRGLQLLFYSVGIGQISSEVPQNLSASRPQDRQFILSSKKLLLSDSGFYLCAWSAIRLAGGETQYFGPGTRLLVL.

This chain links TRBV5-6 with TRBJ2-2, with no clear D. CDR3 length: 13 amino acids. Trimming shortened V by 2 bases and J by 1 base, and 3 bases separated the two germline ends. Per the germline V gene, CDR1 is SGHDT and CDR2 is YYEEEE. Here the CDR3 DNA reads TGTGCCAGCAGCTTACAGAACACCGGGGAGCTGTTTTTT. Amino acids: CASSLQNTGELFF.

The chain links TRBV7-9 to TRBJ1-2; 9 positions match TRBD1. Trimming cost V 1 base and J 3 bases; bases outside gene matches: 6. Germline V gene data show CDR1 as SEHNR and CDR2 as FQNEAQ (reference sequence). This CDR3 region has 16 residues. The chain's CDR3 is CASSLGTGDSYYGYTF. The CDR3 region has the DNA TGTGCCAGCAGCTTAGGGACAGGGGATAGTTACTATGGCTACACCTTC.

The V and J genes are TRBV6-1 and TRBJ1-4; no reliable D call. The CDR3 runs to 17 residues. CDR1 is MNHNS, CDR2 SASEGT, per germline. V lost 2 bases, J lost 0 bases, and 13 bases lay in between. In DNA, the CDR3 is TGTGCCAGCAGTGAATCAAAGTCGAGGGCAACTAATGAAAAACTGTTTTTT. Protein product: CASSESKSRATNEKLFF.

The rearrangement uses TRBV7-7 and TRBJ2-3; TRBD2 is a possible D gene (6 bases). The germline gives CDR1 SSHAT, CDR2 FNYEAQ (reference sequence). The CDR3 is 13 residues long. V lost 5 bases, J lost 6 bases, and 12 bases lay in between. The CDR3 bases are TGTGCCAGCAGCATTCTACGGGGGGATACGCAGTATTTT. Translation: CASSILRGDTQYF.

The chain uses TRBV6-1 and TRBJ2-7, with TRBD2 matching over 8 bases. The V gene end was trimmed by 5 bases and the J gene end by 4 bases; junction bases not matched to a gene: 7. The CDR3 has 14 residues. Germline CDR1 and CDR2: MNHNS and SASEGT. This CDR3 is CASSTSGTYYEQYV. The CDR3 bases are TGTGCCAGCAGTACTAGCGGAACTTATTACGAGCAGTACGTC.

The rearrangement uses TRBV11-2 and TRBJ1-1; a weak D match, TRBD1 (5 bases). The CDR3 runs to 14 residues. V was trimmed by 7 bases and J by 1 base, leaving 13 bases between them. Germline assignment: CDR1 SGHAT and CDR2 FQNNGV. This CDR3 is CASTVLGGNTEAFF. The CDR3 DNA reads TGTGCCAGCACCGTGCTGGGGGGGAACACTGAAGCTTTCTTT.

This clone showed up just once. The gene calls are TRBV18 and TRBJ1-4; no clear D. CDR3 length equals 16 residues. The ends were cut back, 2 bases at V and 0 bases at J, with 10 bases in the middle. Germline V lookup: CDR1 KGHSH, CDR2 LQKENI. The DNA of the CDR3 is TGTGCCAGCTCACCATTCGACTTAACAACTAATGAAAAACTGTTTTTT. The encoded protein is CASSPFDLTTNEKLFF.

The rearrangement links TRBV5-1 to TRBJ1-4; 10 bases map to TRBD1. The V segment lost 4 bases and the J segment 6 bases; nucleotides outside the gene matches: 9. Germline CDR1 reads SGHRS; CDR2 reads YFSETQ. The CDR3 is 16 residues long. The CDR3 spells CASSARDRGAHEKLFF. CDR3 bases: TGCGCCAGCAGCGCCCGGGACAGGGGAGCGCATGAAAAACTGTTTTTT.

The V call is TRBV4-1, the J call TRBJ2-2; weak D call: TRBD2 (6 bases). The CDR3 length is 14 residues. V dropped 5 bases and J dropped 2 bases, with 9 bases sitting between them. CDR1 is MGHRA, CDR2 YSYEKL, per germline. The CDR3 is CASSTGENTGELFF. The CDR3 DNA sequence: TGCGCCAGCAGCACGGGGGAAAACACCGGGGAGCTGTTTTTT.

The chain joins TRBV5-6 to TRBJ2-5, with D possibly being TRBD2 (7 bases). The germline gives CDR1 SGHDT, CDR2 YYEEEE. Trimming pared 4 bases from V and 5 bases from J, leaving 15 bases between. The CDR3 covers 14 residues. CDR3 nucleotides: TGTGCCAGCAGCCCTGAGGGGGGGTACGAGACCCAGTACTTC. Translating it yields CASSPEGGYETQYF.

The genes are TRBV4-3 and TRBJ2-2; D is uncertain. The CDR3 runs to 15 residues. V was pared by 1 base and J by 2 bases, with 8 bases between. CDR1 is LGHNA, CDR2 YSLEER, per germline. In DNA form, the CDR3 reads TGCGCCAGCAGCCAAGGGCCTCAAAACACCGGGGAGCTGTTTTTT. It translates to CASSQGPQNTGELFF.

The rearrangement uses TRBV18 and TRBJ1-5; 9 bases line up with TRBD1. CDR1 and CDR2 (germline): KGHSH, LQKENI. This CDR3 spans 13 amino acids. Unmatched junction bases numbered 4, after V lost 6 bases and J lost 7 bases. As DNA, the CDR3 is TGTGCCAGCTCCACAGGGGGCCGGCAGCCCCAGCATTTT. Its translation is CASSTGGRQPQHF.

The gene calls are TRBV7-9 and TRBJ2-3, with 10 bases aligning to TRBD1. This CDR3 contains 13 residues. Per germline, CDR1 SEHNR and CDR2 FQNEAQ (reference sequence). The trim removed 8 bases at V and 4 bases at J, leaving 3 bases unmatched. The CDR3 region is CASRQGAPDTQYF. For the CDR3, the DNA is TGTGCCAGCCGACAGGGGGCCCCAGATACGCAGTATTTT.

V usage is TRBV9 and J usage is TRBJ1-6, with 7 bases fitting TRBD1. CDR3 size: 15 residues. Germline loops: CDR1 SGDLS, CDR2 YYNGEE. V trimming: 3 bases; J trimming: 7 bases; junction bases outside the gene matches: 7. CDR3 DNA sequence: TGTGCCAGCAGCGCGGCCGACAGGGTAAATTCACCCCTCCACTTT. Protein product: CASSAADRVNSPLHF.

The CDR3 protein is CASNEQVAIGYTF. The CDR3, as DNA: TGTGCCAGCAACGAACAGGTGGCTATAGGCTACACCTTC. The chain is built from TRBV6-6 and TRBJ1-2; tentatively, D is TRBD1 (5 bases). V lost 7 bases and J 8 bases, leaving 17 bases between the germline ends. The CDR3 length is 13 residues. Germline V gene data show CDR1 as MNHNY and CDR2 as SVGAGI (reference sequence).

DNA of the CDR3: TGTGCCAGCAGCTCACAACAGGGGAACTATGGCTACACCTTC. Its translation is CASSSQQGNYGYTF. The gene calls are TRBV7-6 and TRBJ1-2, with 7 bases lining up with TRBD1. CDR3 size: 14 residues. V lost 4 bases and J lost 2; bases outside the gene matches: 4. Germline V gives CDR1 SGHVS, CDR2 FNYEAQ.